Listed here are 6 T cell receptor beta chains from one sample, sequenced in a study of siplizumab effects on memory and regulatory T cells. The table came from immunoSEQ multiplex PCR; TCRdb's copy has only in-frame clones and leaves some out. The data hold about 50,000 clones, with more than 75% observed a single time. The sequenced material came from naive CD8+ T cells sorted from blood. The source of these receptors is a human donor in good health.

This sequence joins TRBV5-8 and TRBJ1-5, with 8 bases matching TRBD1. The J segment lost 6 bases and the V segment lost 2 bases, leaving 7 bases of the junction unmatched. Germline CDR1 SGHTS, CDR2 YDEGEE. The CDR3 contains 15 residues. CDR3 residues: CASSFDRGIGQPQHF. Here the CDR3 DNA reads TGTGCCAGCAGCTTTGACAGGGGAATCGGTCAGCCCCAGCATTTT.

CDR3 amino acids: CASSSQGGPDEQYF. The CDR3 bases are TGCGCCAGCAGTTCACAGGGGGGGCCTGACGAGCAGTACTTC. This chain uses TRBV10-2 with TRBJ2-7, with a weak D call TRBD1 (8 bases). The CDR3 consists of 14 residues. The ends were cut back, 5 bases at V and 5 bases at J, with 16 bases in the middle. Germline-derived CDR1 and CDR2 are WSHSY and SAAADI.

CDR3 sequence: CASNSLLNEQFF. The CDR3 DNA is TGTGCCAGTAATTCGCTCTTGAATGAGCAGTTCTTC. This chain links TRBV19 with TRBJ2-1; D not resolved. Germline CDR1 and CDR2: LNHDA and SQIVND (reference sequence). CDR3 length: 12 residues. With 7 bases removed from V and 7 bases from J, the gap between germline ends came to 11 bases.

The rearrangement joins TRBV19 to TRBJ2-2, with a tentative D call TRBD1 (7 bases). Trimming left V 0 bases short and J 5 bases short, with 13 bases between. CDR3 length: 16 residues. CDR1 is LNHDA, CDR2 SQIVND, per germline (reference sequence). The CDR3 sequence is CASSIEVEGATGELFF. The CDR3 nucleotides read TGTGCCAGTAGTATAGAAGTGGAGGGGGCGACCGGGGAGCTGTTTTTT.

This clone was seen just once. The chain is built from TRBV7-9 and TRBJ2-7, with D tentatively TRBD2 (5 bases). Germline assignment: CDR1 SEHNR and CDR2 FQNEAQ (reference sequence). Trimming removed 0 bases at V and 5 bases at J, with 14 bases between. The CDR3 loop spans 15 amino acids. The CDR3 sequence is CASSLAGLAQDEQYF. The CDR3, as DNA: TGTGCCAGCAGCTTAGCCGGTCTAGCTCAGGACGAGCAGTACTTC.

The V gene is TRBV28, the J gene TRBJ2-2; 8 bases match TRBD2. CDR3 length: 16 amino acids. The germline V gene encodes CDR1 MDHEN and CDR2 SYDVKM. After removal of 4 bases from V and 7 bases from J, the junction contained 11 bases not matched to a gene. The DNA for the CDR3 is TGTGCCAGCAGTTCACCCTTGGCGGGGGGAGGCGGGGAGCTGTTTTTT. It encodes CASSSPLAGGGGELFF.